These 32 T cell receptor beta chains came from one sample sequenced in a study of long-term antiretroviral therapy in people with HIV. Run at survey level, the immunoSEQ assay was version v3.0. Produced via immunoSEQ multiplex PCR; TCRdb's table is partial and in-frame only. The table records about 20,000 clones, roughly 92% of them present only once. The sequences come from unsorted PBMCs, collected 4.4 years after starting antiretroviral therapy. The receptors were sampled from a woman between 50 and 59 years old with HIV.

The chain employs TRBV2 and TRBJ1-2, with 8 bases fitting TRBD1. This CDR3 contains 14 residues. V lost 6 bases to trimming and J lost 8 bases; unmatched junction nucleotides: 11. CDR1 SNHLY and CDR2 FYNNEI come from the germline V gene. CDR3 protein: CASRYRDRSSGYTF. In nucleotides, the CDR3 is TGTGCCAGCAGGTACCGGGACAGGTCTTCGGGCTACACCTTC.

This chain joins TRBV7-8 and TRBJ2-5; D might be TRBD2 (6 bases). The CDR3 consists of 15 residues. CDR1 is SGHVS and CDR2 is FQNEAQ in the germline V gene. V gave up 4 bases and J gave up 2 bases, with 14 bases separating them. The CDR3 reads CASSSPGLSQETQYF. The CDR3 nucleotides read TGTGCCAGCAGCTCCCCCGGACTATCACAAGAGACCCAGTACTTC.

V gene TRBV5-4 combines with J gene TRBJ2-5; the D is unclear. This CDR3 contains 13 residues. The germline CDR1 and CDR2 sequences are SGHNT and YYREEE (reference sequence). The V and J ends lost 5 bases and 2 bases respectively, with 10 bases between them. CDR3 sequence (DNA): TGTGCCAGCAGTCGTCAACTACAAGAGACCCAGTACTTC. Translated, it gives CASSRQLQETQYF.

The chain combines TRBV14 with TRBJ2-7, with D perhaps matching TRBD1 or TRBD2 (6 bases each). Per the germline V gene, CDR1 is SGHDN and CDR2 is FVKESK. V was shortened by 0 bases and J by 9 bases, with 18 bases between the two germline ends. There are 15 residues in the CDR3. CDR3 in DNA: TGTGCCAGCAGCCAAGATGCGAGGGGGGCAGGAGGGCAGTACTTC. As protein: CASSQDARGAGGQYF.

The chain is built from TRBV14 and TRBJ2-5; D tentatively fits TRBD1 or TRBD2 (5 bases each). Germline CDR1 reads SGHDN; CDR2 reads FVKESK. The length of the CDR3 is 16 residues. The V end lost 5 bases, the J end lost 4 bases, and 20 bases lay between the germline ends. The DNA of the CDR3 is TGTGCCAGCAGCTCACGACAGACGGGACGGAGAGAGACCCAGTACTTC. Its protein product is CASSSRQTGRRETQYF.

The CDR3 nucleotides are TGTGCCAGCAGTGATTTAGACGCCCCGGACAGGGCGGGAGCTTTCTTT. The encoded protein is CASSDLDAPDRAGAFF. The chain combines TRBV2 with TRBJ1-1; 8 bases are a match to TRBD1. Germline-derived CDR1 and CDR2 are SNHLY and FYNNEI. V lost 3 bases to trimming and J lost 10 bases; unmatched junction nucleotides: 16. This CDR3 contains 16 residues. Looking up the rest from reference TRBV2 and TRBJ1-1 gives the full variable domain: EPEVTQTPSHQVTQMGQEVILRCVPISNHLYFYWYRQILGQKVEFLVSFYNNEISEKSEIFDDQFSVERPDGSNFTLKIRSTKLEDSAMYFCASSDLDAPDRAGAFFGQGTRLTVV.

V gene TRBV19 combines with J gene TRBJ2-1, with 7 bases lining up with TRBD1. The CDR3 sequence is 14 residues long. Trimming took 5 bases from V and 6 from J; bases not matched to a gene: 7. Germline V gene sequence: CDR1 LNHDA, CDR2 SQIVND (reference sequence). The CDR3 is CASSSTGTVNEQFF. For the CDR3, the DNA is TGTGCCAGTAGTTCAACCGGGACAGTCAATGAGCAGTTCTTC.

The chain couples TRBV7-3 to TRBJ2-7; D is ambiguous. Between the trimmed V and J ends, which lost 1 base and 6 bases, there was a span of 19 bases. CDR1 and CDR2 (germline): SGHTA, FQGTGA. The CDR3 length is 16 residues. This CDR3 is CASSLNPTGSSGEQYF. For the CDR3, the DNA is TGTGCCAGCAGCTTAAATCCCACTGGGTCTTCGGGCGAGCAGTACTTC.

V is TRBV6-5 and J is TRBJ2-3; D gene ambiguous. CDR3 size: 16 residues. CDR1 and CDR2 from the germline V gene are MNHEY and SVGAGI. Trimming took 0 bases from V and 0 from J, leaving 10 bases between them. Here the CDR3 DNA reads TGTGCCAGCAGTTACTCTAGTTTACTTAGCACAGATACGCAGTATTTT. Its protein is CASSYSSLLSTDTQYF.

The chain uses TRBV19 and TRBJ2-3; 9 positions agree with TRBD1. This CDR3 has 15 amino acids. The germline V gene encodes CDR1 LNHDA and CDR2 SQIVND (reference sequence). V lost 9 bases, J lost 6 bases, and 13 bases stayed unmatched. The CDR3 coding sequence is TGTGCCAGCGGTCCCGGGACAGGGTTCGGGGATACGCAGTATTTT. Its translation: CASGPGTGFGDTQYF.

The chain combines TRBV6-1 with TRBJ1-1; 7 nucleotides align to TRBD1. V shed 4 bases and J 8 bases; nucleotides not matched to a gene: 7. The germline CDR1 and CDR2 sequences are MNHNS and SASEGT. The CDR3 consists of 13 residues. The CDR3 nucleotides are TGTGCCAGCAGTGTAAAGGGGGCGGCGGAAGCTTTCTTT. As protein: CASSVKGAAEAFF.

This clone occurred once. V gene TRBV7-9 combines with J gene TRBJ1-4, with 8 positions matching TRBD1. V shed 5 bases, J shed 8 bases, and the junction held 10 bases outside the gene matches. The germline V gene has CDR1 SEHNR and CDR2 FQNEAQ (reference sequence). CDR3 length: 15 residues. CDR3 region: CASSRPQGAREKLFF. The CDR3 DNA reads as TGTGCCAGCAGCCGTCCCCAGGGGGCGAGGGAAAAACTGTTTTTT.

V usage is TRBV6-7 and J usage is TRBJ1-3, with D hard to call. TRBV6-7 is identified as an open reading frame with a role that is uncertain. This CDR3 has 22 residues. V gave up 9 bases and J gave up 0 bases, with 36 bases separating them. The CDR3 loop reads CARAPPPNFVWSRTNSGNTIYF. Written as DNA, the CDR3 is TGTGCCAGGGCCCCACCCCCCAATTTTGTCTGGTCACGAACAAACTCTGGAAACACCATATATTTT.

The V gene is TRBV7-9, the J gene TRBJ2-7, with D maybe TRBD2 (7 bases). This CDR3 spans 14 amino acids. V lost 5 bases and J 6 bases, leaving 17 bases between the germline ends. Per the germline V gene, CDR1 is SEHNR and CDR2 is FQNEAQ (reference sequence). CDR3 nucleotide sequence: TGTGCCAGCAGCCAGCAGGGGAGGGCCGGCGAGCAGTACTTC. It is translated as CASSQQGRAGEQYF.

The V call is TRBV6-5, the J call TRBJ2-7, with 8 bases lining up with TRBD1. The CDR3 is made up of 15 amino acids. Germline CDR1 is MNHEY and CDR2 is SVGAGI. Trimming at V came to 6 bases and at J to 4 bases, leaving 11 bases not matched to a gene. CDR3 residues: CASRFTRDRPYEQYF. CDR3 nucleotide sequence: TGTGCCAGCAGGTTTACCCGGGACAGGCCTTACGAGCAGTACTTC.

This clone has a single count. This chain joins TRBV5-1 and TRBJ2-7; D might be TRBD1 (6 bases). Looked up from germline, CDR1 is SGHRS and CDR2 is YFSETQ. V was clipped by 1 base and J by 2 bases, with 10 bases between them. The CDR3 is 14 residues long. This chain's CDR3 is CASSLTQGTYEQYF. The CDR3 DNA sequence: TGCGCCAGCAGCTTGACCCAGGGGACCTACGAGCAGTACTTC.

The chain's CDR3 is CASSSSGALTGELFF. CDR3 nucleotide sequence: TGCGCCAGCAGTTCTAGCGGGGCCCTCACCGGGGAGCTGTTTTTT. The chain is built from TRBV5-1 and TRBJ2-2; TRBD2 matches 9 bases. CDR3 length equals 15 residues. The germline V gene encodes CDR1 SGHRS and CDR2 YFSETQ. V shed 5 bases and J 4 bases; nucleotides not matched to a gene: 6.

V and J are TRBV5-1 and TRBJ2-6; D gene ambiguous. CDR1 is SGHRS and CDR2 is YFSETQ in the germline V gene. Trimming removed 4 bases from V and 1 base from J, with 9 bases in between. The CDR3 totals 15 residues. The CDR3 loop reads CASSTKTSGANVLTF. The CDR3 DNA is TGCGCCAGCAGCACCAAAACATCTGGGGCCAACGTCCTGACTTTC.

The table lists this clone with a count of one. The V and J genes are TRBV4-1 and TRBJ1-4; D is possibly TRBD1 (6 bases). Germline CDR1 MGHRA, CDR2 YSYEKL. Deletions cut 0 bases from V and 6 bases from J, with 20 bases between. The CDR3 has 18 amino acids. Written as DNA, the CDR3 is TGCGCCAGCAGCCAAGATCGTCTCCAAGGGGGAGGTTATGAAAAACTGTTTTTT. The encoded protein is CASSQDRLQGGGYEKLFF.

For the CDR3, the DNA is TGCGCCAGCAGCTTTGTTCCGGGGGACACAGATACGCAGTATTTT. Translation: CASSFVPGDTDTQYF. J is TRBJ2-3 and V is TRBV5-1; a possible D gene is TRBD2 (6 bases). CDR1 is SGHRS, CDR2 YFSETQ, per germline. Trimming took 2 bases from V and 2 from J, leaving 12 bases between them. The CDR3 consists of 15 residues.

The gene calls are TRBV11-3 and TRBJ2-3; 7 nucleotides agree with TRBD2. The V gene's germline CDR1 is SGHNT and CDR2 YENEEA. With 0 bases clipped from V and 1 base from J, the junction kept 1 base outside the gene matches. The CDR3 is 15 amino acids. CDR3 region: CASSLEGRGTDTQYF. DNA of the CDR3: TGTGCCAGCAGCTTAGAAGGGAGGGGCACAGATACGCAGTATTTT.

The gene calls are TRBV6-6 and TRBJ1-5; no definite D call. V lost 6 bases to trimming and J lost 4 bases, with 10 bases between them. Germline loops: CDR1 MNHNY, CDR2 SVGAGI (reference sequence). The CDR3 has 13 amino acids. CDR3 nucleotides: TGTGCCAGCAGCGAGACTTGGAATCAGCCCCAGCATTTT. It translates to CASSETWNQPQHF.

This chain links TRBV30 with TRBJ2-2; D may be TRBD1 (5 bases). The V and J ends lost 0 bases and 0 bases respectively, with 11 bases between them. The CDR3 contains 16 residues. Germline V CDR1 and CDR2: GTSNPN, SVGIG (reference sequence). CDR3 bases: TGTGCCTGGAGTGTATGGGGCAGCCCGAACACCGGGGAGCTGTTTTTT. Its translation: CAWSVWGSPNTGELFF.

The chain carries TRBV5-6 and TRBJ1-2; TRBD1 matches 9 bases. Germline V lookup: CDR1 SGHDT, CDR2 YYEEEE. J gave up 2 bases and V 4 bases, and 6 bases lay outside the gene matches. The CDR3 is 15 amino acids. CDR3 loop: CASSLRQGVNYGYTF. CDR3 in DNA: TGTGCCAGCAGCCTCCGACAGGGGGTAAACTATGGCTACACCTTC.

The CDR3 DNA is TGTGCCAGCAGCTTAATAGATGAGCAGTTCTTC. Protein sequence: CASSLIDEQFF. The chain has TRBV11-3 and TRBJ2-1, with D hard to call. The CDR3 extends over 11 amino acids. V lost 2 bases and J 8 bases, leaving 4 bases between the germline ends. The germline V gene has CDR1 SGHNT and CDR2 YENEEA.

The chain is built from TRBV7-2 and TRBJ1-4; TRBD1 might be the D (5 bases). CDR1 SGHTA and CDR2 FQGNSA come from the germline V gene. CDR3 length equals 17 residues. V shed 5 bases and J shed 0 bases, with 16 bases lying between them. Here the CDR3 DNA reads TGTGCCAGCAGCCCACGACCTACGGGGGCAACTAATGAAAAACTGTTTTTT. Translated, it gives CASSPRPTGATNEKLFF.

V and J are TRBV6-6 and TRBJ1-5; D not certain. V gave up 7 bases and J gave up 5 bases, with 18 bases separating them. CDR1 and CDR2 from the germline V gene are MNHNY and SVGAGI (reference sequence). The CDR3 length is 15 residues. This CDR3 reads CASTLDPSLHQPQHF. The CDR3 region has the DNA TGTGCCAGCACCCTGGACCCGTCCCTCCATCAGCCCCAGCATTTT.

The chain joins TRBV25-1 to TRBJ1-4; tentative D call: TRBD1 (5 bases). This CDR3 has 15 amino acids. CDR1 MGHDK and CDR2 SYGVNS come from the germline V gene. V dropped 0 bases and J dropped 15 bases, with 20 bases sitting between them. The CDR3 DNA sequence: TGTGCCAGCAGTGAATATCAGGGATCAATGACCACCATGTTTTTT. Its protein is CASSEYQGSMTTMFF. The complete variable domain, with remaining parts taken from reference TRBV25-1 and TRBJ1-4, reads EADIYQTPRYLVIGTGKKITLECSQTMGHDKMYWYQQDPGMELHLIHYSYGVNSTEKGDLSSESTVSRIRTEHFPLTLESARPSHTSQYLCASSEYQGSMTTMFFGSGTQLSVL.

V gene TRBV19 combines with J gene TRBJ1-3; D unclear. The germline CDR1 and CDR2 sequences are LNHDA and SQIVND (reference sequence). CDR3 length equals 15 residues. Trimming stripped 5 bases from V and 0 bases from J, with 11 bases between. The CDR3 region is CASSFNPSSGNTIYF. The CDR3 nucleotides are TGTGCCAGTAGTTTCAACCCTAGCTCTGGAAACACCATATATTTT.

The chain couples TRBV5-1 to TRBJ1-2, with a weak D call TRBD1 (6 bases). Germline V gives CDR1 SGHRS, CDR2 YFSETQ. The CDR3 contains 14 residues. Trimming removed 0 bases from V and 10 bases from J, with 16 bases in between. CDR3 amino acids: CASSLAAGGPTYTF. The DNA for the CDR3 is TGCGCCAGCAGCTTGGCCGCGGGGGGCCCAACCTACACCTTC.

The chain uses TRBV6-5 and TRBJ1-2; 7 bases fit TRBD1. The CDR3 is 13 residues long. The V and J ends lost 7 bases and 4 bases, in that order; junction bases with no gene match: 6. CDR1 and CDR2 from the germline V gene are MNHEY and SVGAGI. As DNA, the CDR3 is TGTGCCAGCACCCCAGGACAGGCCTATGGCTACACCTTC. This sequence encodes CASTPGQAYGYTF.

The chain employs TRBV7-2 and TRBJ2-5, with 7 bases lining up with TRBD2. Per the germline V gene, CDR1 is SGHTA and CDR2 is FQGNSA. With V trimmed by 2 bases and J by 2 bases, 2 bases remained unmatched. This CDR3 contains 14 residues. The CDR3 nucleotides read TGTGCCAGCAGCTTATGGGGGGGTCAAGAGACCCAGTACTTC. Translated: CASSLWGGQETQYF.